This is a list of T cell receptor beta chains from one sample in a study of blood T cell repertoires in COVID-19. The data were produced by immunoSEQ multiplex PCR, yet TCRdb's version contains in-frame clones alone and is incomplete. The profile covers approximately 150,000 clones, with roughly 90% appearing a single time and less than 2% taken by the ten largest. The sample comprised peripheral blood. These receptors came from a man aged 65 to 85 with acute or convalescent COVID-19. Both conserved end residues are part of each CDR3. Each record gives: J gene, D gene, V gene, clone size, CDR3 protein, CDR3 DNA. A D gene is named only where the DNA matches it firmly. Clone size, where shown, is once, few, many, or a class for clones that have expanded.

TRBJ2-3 | TRBD2 | TRBV6-4 | . | CASSLGLAGESDTQYF | TGTGCCAGTTCCCTGGGGCTAGCGGGAGAATCAGATACGCAGTATTTT
TRBJ1-1 | . | TRBV29-1 | . | CSGQENTEAFF | TGCAGCGGACAGGAGAACACTGAAGCTTTCTTT
TRBJ2-7 | . | TRBV5-6 | . | CASSIGKPTTWQYF | TGTGCCAGCAGCATAGGCAAGCCTACTACGTGGCAGTACTTC
TRBJ2-7 | TRBD2 | TRBV10-2 | . | CASTTLWISGNYEQYF | TGCGCCAGCACGACGCTCTGGATTAGCGGGAACTACGAGCAGTACTTC
TRBJ2-1 | TRBD1 | TRBV5-1 | . | CASSLGGQGYNEQFF | TGCGCCAGCAGCTTGGGAGGACAGGGGTACAATGAGCAGTTCTTC
TRBJ2-2 | . | TRBV5-1 | once | CASSLNRETGELFF | TGCGCCAGCAGCTTAAACAGGGAGACCGGGGAGCTGTTTTTT
TRBJ1-1 | . | TRBV14 | . | CASSPRTDLLLDEAFF | TGTGCCAGCAGCCCTCGGACAGATCTATTGTTAGATGAAGCTTTCTTT
TRBJ2-7 | . | TRBV12-3/TRBV12-4 | . | CASSLNAVYEQYF | TGTGCCAGCAGTTTGAACGCAGTCTACGAGCAGTACTTC
TRBJ1-6 | . | TRBV4-2 | . | CASSQETGIRKSPLHF | TGTGCCAGCAGCCAAGAAACAGGGATAAGAAAATCACCCCTCCACTTT
TRBJ1-1 | TRBD1 | TRBV10-1 | . | CASSEGQGIEAFF | TGCGCCAGCAGTGAGGGACAGGGAATTGAAGCTTTCTTT
TRBJ2-2 | . | TRBV5-1 | . | CASNTGDTGELFF | TGCGCCAGCAACACGGGGGACACCGGGGAGCTGTTTTTT
TRBJ2-3 | . | TRBV6-5 | . | CASSPGVADTQYF | TGTGCCAGCAGTCCAGGGGTTGCAGATACGCAGTATTTT
TRBJ1-5 | TRBD1 | TRBV7-6 | . | CASSLGGRTGNQPQHF | TGTGCCAGCAGCTTAGGGGGTAGGACAGGAAATCAGCCCCAGCATTTT
TRBJ2-2 | TRBD1 | TRBV2 | . | CASRDRGNTGELFF | TGTGCCAGCAGGGACAGGGGGAACACCGGGGAGCTGTTTTTT
TRBJ2-7 | . | TRBV29-1 | . | CSVFKDSRSYF | TGCAGCGTCTTCAAGGACAGCAGATCGTACTTC
TRBJ1-4 | . | TRBV30 | . | CAWREGGTEKLFF | TGTGCCTGGAGGGAAGGGGGAACTGAAAAACTGTTTTTT
TRBJ2-5 | . | TRBV6-5 | . | CACSQGETQYF | TGTGCCTGCTCCCAGGGAGAGACCCAGTACTTC
TRBJ1-3 | . | TRBV5-1 | . | CASSLAGRDLGNTIYF | TGCGCCAGCAGCTTGGCCGGGAGGGATCTTGGAAACACCATATATTTT
TRBJ1-3 | . | TRBV12-3/TRBV12-4 | . | CASWRISGNTIYF | TGTGCCAGCTGGCGGATCTCTGGAAACACCATATATTTT
TRBJ2-5 | TRBD2 | TRBV5-1 | . | CASRSRGIQETQYF | TGCGCCAGCAGATCGCGGGGGATCCAAGAGACCCAGTACTTC
TRBJ1-1 | . | TRBV2 | many | CASRTGLMESEAFF | TGTGCCAGCAGAACAGGGCTGATGGAATCTGAAGCTTTCTTT
TRBJ2-7 | . | TRBV4-2 | . | CASSQDGGFEQYF | TGTGCCAGCAGCCAAGATGGAGGGTTCGAGCAGTACTTC
TRBJ2-1 | . | TRBV19 | . | CASSIAGASSYNEQFF | TGTGCCAGTAGTATAGCAGGGGCGAGCTCCTACAATGAGCAGTTCTTC
TRBJ1-2 | TRBD1 | TRBV24-1 | once | CATSDYDRVTGYTF | TGTGCCACCAGTGATTATGACAGGGTTACTGGCTACACCTTC
TRBJ1-3 | . | TRBV7-2 | . | CASSLGPGNTIYF | TGTGCCAGCAGCCTGGGGCCGGGAAACACCATATATTTT
TRBJ1-2 | . | TRBV14 | . | CASSQGQVYGYTF | TGTGCCAGCAGCCAAGGACAGGTCTATGGCTACACCTTC
TRBJ1-2 | . | TRBV5-6 | . | CASSLAPRTAGPYYGYTF | TGTGCCAGCAGCTTGGCCCCCAGGACAGCCGGCCCCTACTATGGCTACACCTTC
TRBJ2-4 | TRBD1 | TRBV6-1 | . | CASSEARAGGKNIQYF | TGTGCCAGCAGTGAAGCCCGGGCAGGGGGCAAAAACATTCAGTACTTC
TRBJ2-7 | TRBD2 | TRBV6-5 | . | CASSPTSGRPEQYF | TGTGCCAGCAGTCCGACTAGCGGGAGGCCCGAGCAGTACTTC
TRBJ2-7 | . | TRBV5-1 | . | CASSQGWTYEQYF | TGCGCCAGCAGCCAGGGGTGGACTTACGAGCAGTACTTC
TRBJ2-5 | TRBD2 | TRBV5-1 | few | CASSRTSGFRGETQYF | TGCGCCAGCAGCCGGACTAGCGGGTTTAGGGGGGAGACCCAGTACTTC
TRBJ1-2 | TRBD1 | TRBV14 | . | CASRTGAGYGYTF | TGTGCCAGCAGAACAGGGGCCGGCTATGGCTACACCTTC
TRBJ1-2 | TRBD1 | TRBV12-3/TRBV12-4 | . | CASSGQGVYGYTF | TGTGCCAGCAGTGGACAGGGGGTCTATGGCTACACCTTC
TRBJ1-1 | TRBD1 | TRBV19 | . | CASTWTGRGTEAFF | TGTGCCAGTACCTGGACAGGGAGGGGAACTGAAGCTTTCTTT
TRBJ1-3 | . | TRBV2 | . | CASNLLPGSGNTIYF | TGTGCCAGCAACCTTTTGCCAGGGTCTGGAAACACCATATATTTT
TRBJ1-2 | TRBD1 | TRBV5-1 | . | CASSLVYRGSGYGYTF | TGCGCCAGCAGCTTGGTTTACAGGGGGAGCGGCTATGGCTACACCTTC
TRBJ1-2 | TRBD1 | TRBV20-1 | . | CSAVDRGYYTF | TGCAGTGCTGTCGACAGGGGTTACTACACCTTC
TRBJ1-2 | . | TRBV5-1 | . | CASSPEQAPYTF | TGCGCCAGCAGCCCGGAACAGGCTCCCTACACCTTC
TRBJ1-1 | . | TRBV7-2 | . | CASRARRAAAEAFF | TGTGCCAGCAGGGCCCGCAGGGCGGCCGCTGAAGCTTTCTTT
TRBJ2-3 | . | TRBV9 | . | CASSVVRGSTDTQYF | TGTGCCAGCAGCGTAGTACGGGGAAGCACAGATACGCAGTATTTT
TRBJ2-6 | . | TRBV5-1 | . | CASRQGFGANVLTF | TGCGCCAGCAGGCAGGGCTTTGGGGCCAACGTCCTGACTTTC
TRBJ2-7 | . | TRBV29-1 | . | CSVEDAGTYEQYF | TGCAGCGTTGAAGATGCCGGGACCTACGAGCAGTACTTC
TRBJ2-3 | . | TRBV14 | . | CASSRGTHETDTQYF | TGTGCCAGCAGCCGAGGAACGCATGAAACAGATACGCAGTATTTT
TRBJ1-6 | TRBD1 | TRBV9 | . | CASSSGQVNSPLHF | TGTGCCAGCAGCTCTGGACAGGTTAATTCACCCCTCCACTTT
TRBJ1-5 | . | TRBV21-1 | . | CASSWRPLPFLNQPQHF | TGTGCCAGCAGCTGGAGACCGTTACCTTTCTTGAATCAGCCCCAGCATTTT
TRBJ2-2 | TRBD2 | TRBV7-9 | . | CASSLGLAGTGELFF | TGTGCCAGCAGCTTAGGTCTAGCGGGAACCGGGGAGCTGTTTTTT
TRBJ2-5 | TRBD2 | TRBV5-4 | . | CASSLVGFSGGSPKETQYF | TGTGCCAGCAGCTTGGTAGGGTTTAGCGGGGGATCCCCCAAAGAGACCCAGTACTTC
TRBJ1-1 | . | TRBV15 | . | CATSRDLYTEAFF | TGTGCCACCAGCAGAGATCTCTACACTGAAGCTTTCTTT